The clone carrying this TCR beta chain was counted between two and nine times. The table came from immunoSEQ multiplex PCR; TCRdb's copy has only in-frame clones and leaves some out. The table shows approximately 32,000 clones, with about 50% occurring only once. This specimen belongs to a study of cytotoxic CD8 clonotypes in ibrutinib-treated CLL. Study overall: Researchers reported 11 relapsed/refractory and about 15 treatment-naive patients, under 18 of them IGHV unmutated.

With 4 bases removed from V and 2 bases from J, the gap between germline ends came to 21 bases. Germline lookup yields CDR1 SGHRS and CDR2 YFSETQ. This CDR3 is 17 amino acids long. The sequenced sample was PBMCs, obtained before ibrutinib treatment. This TCR derives from a human donor with chronic lymphocytic leukemia. The rearrangement joins TRBV5-1 to TRBJ1-2; no reliable D call. CDR3: CASSESATVGLNYGYTF. The CDR3 DNA reads TGCGCCAGCAGCGAGAGTGCAACGGTTGGTTTAAACTATGGCTACACCTTC.